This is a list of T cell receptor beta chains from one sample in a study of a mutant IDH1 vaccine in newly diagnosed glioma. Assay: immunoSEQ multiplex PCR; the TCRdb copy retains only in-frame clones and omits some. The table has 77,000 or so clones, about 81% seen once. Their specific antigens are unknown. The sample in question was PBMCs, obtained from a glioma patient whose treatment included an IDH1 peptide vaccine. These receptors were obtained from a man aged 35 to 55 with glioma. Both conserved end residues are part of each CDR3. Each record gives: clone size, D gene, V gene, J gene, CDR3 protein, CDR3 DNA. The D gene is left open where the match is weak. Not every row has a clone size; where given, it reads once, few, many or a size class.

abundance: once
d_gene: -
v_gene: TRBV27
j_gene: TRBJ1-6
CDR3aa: CASSQDSDSSYNSPLHF
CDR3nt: TGTGCCAGCAGTCAGGACAGCGACAGCTCCTATAATTCACCCCTCCACTTT

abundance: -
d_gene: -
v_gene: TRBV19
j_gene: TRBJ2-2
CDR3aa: CASSMDNGPFANTGELFF
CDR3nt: TGTGCCAGTAGTATGGATAACGGTCCGTTCGCGAACACCGGGGAGCTGTTTTTT

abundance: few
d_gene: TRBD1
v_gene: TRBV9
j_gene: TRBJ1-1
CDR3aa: CASSDYRDSGTEAFF
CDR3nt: TGTGCCAGCAGCGACTACCGGGACAGTGGAACTGAAGCTTTCTTT

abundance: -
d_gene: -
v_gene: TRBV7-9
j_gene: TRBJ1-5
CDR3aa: CASSFETENQPQHF
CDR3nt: TGTGCCAGCAGCTTTGAGACAGAGAATCAGCCCCAGCATTTT

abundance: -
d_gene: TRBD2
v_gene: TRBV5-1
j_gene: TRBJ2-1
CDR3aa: CASHRSTSGGNNEQFF
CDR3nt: TGCGCCAGCCATCGGTCGACTAGCGGGGGAAACAATGAGCAGTTCTTC

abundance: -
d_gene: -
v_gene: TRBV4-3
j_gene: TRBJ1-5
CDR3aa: CASSQEASGAGNQPQHF
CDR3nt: TGCGCCAGCAGCCAAGAGGCGTCTGGGGCGGGAAATCAGCCCCAGCATTTT

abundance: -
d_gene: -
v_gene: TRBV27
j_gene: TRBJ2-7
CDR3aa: CASSFGQGLPREQYF
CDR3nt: TGTGCCAGCAGTTTTGGGCAGGGCTTACCTAGGGAGCAGTACTTC

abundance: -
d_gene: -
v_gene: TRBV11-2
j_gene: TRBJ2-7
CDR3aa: CASSLEHRSVYF
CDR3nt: TGTGCCAGCAGCTTAGAGCACAGGTCTGTGTACTTC

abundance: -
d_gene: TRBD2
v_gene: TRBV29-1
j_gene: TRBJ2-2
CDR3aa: CSVPVGGTGELFF
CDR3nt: TGCAGCGTTCCGGTGGGAGGGACCGGGGAGCTGTTTTTT

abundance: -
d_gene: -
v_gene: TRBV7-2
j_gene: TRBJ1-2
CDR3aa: CASSLAVGMGYGYTF
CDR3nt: TGTGCCAGCAGCTTAGCTGTCGGTATGGGCTATGGCTACACCTTC

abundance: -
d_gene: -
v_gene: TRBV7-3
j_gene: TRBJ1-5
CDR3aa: CASSLNGQPNQPQHF
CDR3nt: TGTGCCAGCAGCTTAAATGGGCAGCCTAATCAGCCCCAGCATTTT

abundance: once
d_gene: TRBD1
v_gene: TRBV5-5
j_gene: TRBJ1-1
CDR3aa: CASTPGQENTEAFF
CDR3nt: TGTGCCAGCACCCCGGGACAGGAGAACACTGAAGCTTTCTTT

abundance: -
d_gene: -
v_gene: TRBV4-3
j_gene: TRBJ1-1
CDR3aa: CASSQGGRREAFF
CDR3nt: TGCGCCAGCAGCCAAGGGGGGCGGCGAGAAGCTTTCTTT

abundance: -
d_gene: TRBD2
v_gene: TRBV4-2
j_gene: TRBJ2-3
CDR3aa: CASSQASRLAGGTDTQYF
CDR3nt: TGTGCCAGCAGCCAAGCTAGTAGGCTAGCGGGAGGCACAGATACGCAGTATTTT

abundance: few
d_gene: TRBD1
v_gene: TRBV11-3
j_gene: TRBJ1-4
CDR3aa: CATRQQGAGEKLFF
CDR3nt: TGTGCCACCCGCCAGCAGGGGGCGGGTGAAAAACTGTTTTTT

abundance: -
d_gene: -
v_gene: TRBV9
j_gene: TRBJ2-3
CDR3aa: CASSTSGDRTDTQYF
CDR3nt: TGTGCCAGCAGCACGAGTGGGGATCGCACAGATACGCAGTATTTT

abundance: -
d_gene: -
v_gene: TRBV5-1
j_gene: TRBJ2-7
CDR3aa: CASSLGAEQYF
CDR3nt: TGCGCCAGCAGCTTGGGGGCCGAGCAGTACTTC

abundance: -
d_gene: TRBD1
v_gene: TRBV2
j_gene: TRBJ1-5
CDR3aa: CASSADRGGSYSNQPQHF
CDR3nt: TGTGCCAGCAGTGCAGACAGGGGGGGATCTTATAGCAATCAGCCCCAGCATTTT

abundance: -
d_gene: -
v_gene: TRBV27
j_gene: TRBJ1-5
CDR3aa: CASSSIFPQPQHF
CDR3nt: TGTGCCAGCAGTTCAATATTCCCCCAGCCCCAGCATTTT

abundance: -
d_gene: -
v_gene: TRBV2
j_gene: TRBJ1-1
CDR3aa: CASSVRDYPFF
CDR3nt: TGTGCCAGCAGTGTCCGGGACTACCCTTTCTTT

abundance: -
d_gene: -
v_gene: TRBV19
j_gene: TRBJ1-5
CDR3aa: CASSIASSNQPQHF
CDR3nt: TGTGCCAGTAGTATTGCAAGCAGCAATCAGCCCCAGCATTTT

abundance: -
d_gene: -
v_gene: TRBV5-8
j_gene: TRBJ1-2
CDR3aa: CASSPPTGTLYGYTF
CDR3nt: TGTGCCAGCAGTCCCCCAACAGGGACACTCTATGGCTACACCTTC